This section outlines one T cell receptor beta chain sequence together with its context. This specimen belongs to a study of T cells in narcolepsy. Repertoires were generated with immunoSEQ multiplex PCR, while TCRdb's copy carries only in-frame clones and drops some. The data show about 25,000 clones, with approximately 85% seen just once and roughly 1.3% held by the top ten. V lost 3 bases to trimming and J lost 2 bases, with 9 bases between them. The CDR3 is 14 amino acids. Germline CDR1 SGDLS, CDR2 YYNGEE. The receptor's source is a human donor with narcolepsy. The genes are TRBV9 and TRBJ1-5; D is undetermined. The sample consisted of CD45RA- memory CD4+ T cells from PBMCs. The CDR3, as DNA: TGTGCCAGCAGCGCAGGATTGGGCAATCAGCCCCAGCATTTT. Translation gives CASSAGLGNQPQHF. Full variable domain (remainder filled in from reference TRBV9 and TRBJ1-5): DSGVTQTPKHLITATGQRVTLRCSPRSGDLSVYWYQQSLDQGLQFLIQYYNGEERAKGNILERFSAQQFPDLHSELNLSSLELGDSALYFCASSAGLGNQPQHFGDGTRLSIL.